A single sample is the source of the 24 T cell receptor beta chains below, sequenced in a study of identical twins. TCRdb used MiXCR to reprocess the 5' RACE reads, holding one entry per CDR3 protein. This table has a few hundred thousand distinct CDR3 sequences, 9.6% appearing once. This sample was also put to use in a study of yellow fever vaccine responses in identical twins.

Sample: PBMCs. These receptors originate from a woman younger than 35 in good health.

The chain uses TRBV5-1 and TRBJ1-4; no reliable D call. V dropped 0 bases and J dropped 0 bases, with 3 bases sitting between them. The CDR3 loop spans 14 amino acids. Germline CDR1 is SGHRS and CDR2 is YFSETQ. CDR3 protein: CASSLGSTNEKLFF. In DNA form, the CDR3 reads TGCGCCAGCAGCTTGGGTTCAACTAATGAAAAACTGTTTTTT.

This clonotype was counted at least ten times. The chain employs TRBV15 and TRBJ2-7, with a weak D call TRBD2 (6 bases). The V and J ends lost 0 bases and 1 base respectively, with 13 bases between them. Germline CDR1 and CDR2: LNHNV and YYDKDF (reference sequence). The CDR3 spans 16 residues. CDR3 nucleotides: TGTGCCACCAGCAGAGAACTAGAGGGAGGTTCCTACGAGCAGTACTTC. Encoded protein: CATSRELEGGSYEQYF. The complete variable domain, with remaining parts taken from reference TRBV15 and TRBJ2-7, reads DAMVIQNPRYQVTQFGKPVTLSCSQTLNHNVMYWYQQKSSQAPKLLFHYYDKDFNNEADTPDNFQSRRPNTSFCFLDIRSPGLGDTAMYLCATSRELEGGSYEQYFGPGTRLTVT.

The chain carries TRBV20-1 and TRBJ1-3; 9 bases align to TRBD1. This CDR3 is 14 amino acids long. The germline gives CDR1 DFQATT, CDR2 SNEGSKA (reference sequence). V was pared by 4 bases and J by 3 bases, with 4 bases of the junction left unmatched. For the CDR3, the DNA is TGCAGTGCTACAGGGGACAGGGTTGGAAACACCATATATTTT. Translating it yields CSATGDRVGNTIYF.

The chain combines TRBV20-1 with TRBJ2-7; a weak D match, TRBD1 (5 bases). The CDR3 has 12 residues. From germline, CDR1 is DFQATT and CDR2 SNEGSKA (reference sequence). The V and J ends lost 7 bases and 4 bases respectively, with 14 bases between them. CDR3 protein: CSVGAGLYEQYF. Here the CDR3 DNA reads TGCAGTGTGGGCGCAGGGTTGTACGAGCAGTACTTC.

CDR3 loop: CASSRTGFGEPQHF. CDR3 coding DNA: TGTGCCAGCAGCCGGACGGGTTTTGGAGAGCCCCAGCATTTT. The rearrangement uses TRBV7-2 and TRBJ1-5; D gene uncertain. CDR1 and CDR2 from the germline V gene are SGHTA and FQGNSA. Between the trimmed V and J ends, which lost 5 bases and 8 bases, there was a span of 16 bases. The length of the CDR3 is 14 residues. Complete variable domain (other parts from reference TRBV7-2 and TRBJ1-5): GAGVSQSPSNKVTEKGKDVELRCDPISGHTALYWYRQSLGQGLEFLIYFQGNSAPDKSGLPSDRFSAERTGGSVSTLTIQRTQQEDSAVYLCASSRTGFGEPQHFGDGTRLSIL.

The gene calls are TRBV9 and TRBJ2-5; 7 bases map to TRBD1. CDR3 length: 16 amino acids. J lost 2 bases, V lost 0 bases, and 7 bases had no gene match. CDR1 is SGDLS and CDR2 is YYNGEE in the germline V gene. Here the CDR3 reads CASSVGGVRGQETQYF. CDR3 coding DNA: TGTGCCAGCAGCGTAGGGGGTGTCAGGGGGCAAGAGACCCAGTACTTC.

The rearrangement links TRBV24-1 to TRBJ2-2; TRBD2 is a possible D gene (5 bases). This CDR3 has 15 residues. Trimming took 3 bases from V and 2 from J, leaving 9 bases between them. The germline V gene encodes CDR1 KGHDR and CDR2 SFDVKD. In nucleotides, the CDR3 is TGTGCCACCAGTGATCGGAGGATAAACACCGGGGAGCTGTTTTTT. Translating it yields CATSDRRINTGELFF.

This clonotype was detected a few times. An end of the junction does not agree with germline; a read error may underlie this. The genes are TRBV27 and TRBJ2-5; the match to TRBD1 covers 8 bases. Looked up from germline, CDR1 is MNHEY and CDR2 is SMNVEV (reference sequence). This CDR3 has 16 residues. DNA for the CDR3: TGTGCCAGCAGTTCAATTCTTGGGACAGGTATAGAGGCCCAGTACTTC. This translates into CASSSILGTGIEAQYF.

The rearrangement links TRBV20-1 to TRBJ2-7; D unclear. The CDR3 runs to 12 residues. Trimming took 2 bases from V and 0 from J, leaving 5 bases between them. Per the germline V gene, CDR1 is DFQATT and CDR2 is SNEGSKA (reference sequence). CDR3 nucleotide sequence: TGCAGTGCTAGACGGTACTCCTACGAGCAGTACTTC. Amino acids: CSARRYSYEQYF.

This clonotype was seen only a few times. This chain links TRBV20-1 with TRBJ2-1; no clear D. Trimming cost V 0 bases and J 6 bases, with 15 bases left between them. CDR1 is DFQATT, CDR2 SNEGSKA, per germline (reference sequence). CDR3 length equals 15 residues. CDR3 bases: TGCAGTGCTAGAGATTTTAGGGAAGTCCTCAATGAGCAGTTCTTC. It specifies CSARDFREVLNEQFF.

The chain is built from TRBV12-3 or TRBV12-4 and TRBJ1-5; D not resolved. The CDR3 runs to 16 residues. V lost 5 bases, J lost 4 bases, and 18 bases lay in between. As DNA, the CDR3 is TGTGCCAGCAGTGCCCCGTGGCAGCGGGAAAATCAGCCCCAGCATTTT. Translated: CASSAPWQRENQPQHF.

This clonotype occurred many times. J is TRBJ1-1 and V is TRBV6-2 or TRBV6-3; D call uncertain. V was clipped by 3 bases and J by 3 bases, with 5 bases between them. Germline V gene lookup returns CDR1 MNHEY and CDR2 SVGEGT. This CDR3 is 12 amino acids long. CDR3 amino acids: CASSYLDTEAFF. CDR3 bases: TGTGCCAGCAGTTATTTGGACACTGAAGCTTTCTTT.

This clonotype has more than one count but fewer than ten. The rearrangement links TRBV12-3 or TRBV12-4 to TRBJ2-7, with D possibly matching TRBD2 (6 bases). Trimming removed 6 bases at V and 4 bases at J, with 19 bases between. The CDR3 contains 15 residues. Here the CDR3 reads CASREGAGSRYEQYF. CDR3 in DNA: TGTGCCAGCAGGGAGGGTGCGGGGAGTAGATACGAGCAGTACTTC.

The rearrangement uses TRBV9 and TRBJ2-3, with 7 bases that match TRBD1. Losses at the gene ends were 10 bases for V and 2 bases for J; bases not matched to a gene: 4. This CDR3 spans 12 amino acids. CDR1 and CDR2 (germline): SGDLS, YYNGEE. The CDR3 DNA reads as TGTGCCTCCAGGGGGACCACAGATACGCAGTATTTT. Its protein product is CASRGTTDTQYF.

Ten or more counts support this clonotype. The chain couples TRBV20-1 to TRBJ1-1, with unresolved D. V lost 5 bases to trimming and J lost 1 base, with 8 bases between them. Germline CDR1 reads DFQATT; CDR2 reads SNEGSKA (reference sequence). The CDR3 is 12 amino acids. CDR3 sequence (DNA): TGCAGTGCTGTCAGCGGGAACACTGAAGCTTTCTTT. Protein product: CSAVSGNTEAFF.

With respect to this clonotype: A read error may explain this, as a much larger clone is one base away. The chain has TRBV3-1 and TRBJ2-3; perhaps TRBD2 as D (6 bases). Looked up from germline, CDR1 is LGHDT and CDR2 is YNNKEL (reference sequence). The length of the CDR3 is 15 residues. CDR3 region: CATSPSGLPTDTQYF. In DNA form, the CDR3 reads TGTGCCACCAGCCCTTCGGGACTCCCCACAGATACGCAGTATTTT.

This clonotype has at least ten counts. This chain connects TRBV7-2 to TRBJ1-1; D is undetermined. This CDR3 has 12 residues. V was trimmed by 8 bases and J by 6 bases, leaving 13 bases between them. Germline V gives CDR1 SGHTA, CDR2 FQGNSA. The DNA of the CDR3 is TGTGCCAGCCGACTTGGGGTTTCTGAAGCTTTCTTT. It codes for CASRLGVSEAFF.

This clonotype was seen ten or more times. The chain recombines TRBV28 with TRBJ1-6; D is possibly TRBD1 (5 bases). V lost 4 bases and J lost 10, with 11 bases in between. Germline lookup yields CDR1 MDHEN and CDR2 SYDVKM. The CDR3 covers 13 residues. The CDR3 coding sequence is TGTGCCAGCAGTTCAGGGAGGGACTCACCCCTCCACTTT. Translating it yields CASSSGRDSPLHF.

This chain joins TRBV12-3 or TRBV12-4 and TRBJ2-2; D remains ambiguous. V was trimmed by 7 bases and J by 1 base, leaving 19 bases between them. This CDR3 spans 17 amino acids. The CDR3 loop is CASKNRKGTVNTGELFF. CDR3 DNA: TGTGCCAGCAAAAACCGGAAGGGTACTGTGAACACCGGGGAGCTGTTTTTT.

This clonotype was found many times. The chain recombines TRBV20-1 with TRBJ2-1; 10 bases line up with TRBD2. The CDR3 contains 16 residues. Germline CDR1 DFQATT, CDR2 SNEGSKA (reference sequence). Germline trimming cut 2 bases from V and 3 bases from J; bases unmatched to any gene: 7. This CDR3 is CSARFLAGVDYNEQFF. CDR3 sequence (DNA): TGCAGTGCTAGATTTCTAGCGGGAGTGGACTACAATGAGCAGTTCTTC.

This clonotype was recorded at least ten times. The chain joins TRBV12-3 or TRBV12-4 to TRBJ2-6; the D gene is possibly TRBD1 (5 bases). Between the trimmed V and J ends, which lost 3 bases and 0 bases, there was a span of 6 bases. This CDR3 comprises 15 residues. CDR3 sequence reads: CASSFTGSGANVLTF. In DNA, the CDR3 is TGTGCCAGCAGTTTCACAGGCTCTGGGGCCAACGTCCTGACTTTC.

This clonotype was picked up many times. The rearrangement uses TRBV5-1 and TRBJ1-4; D is possibly TRBD1 (5 bases). The CDR3 length is 18 residues. The V gene's germline CDR1 is SGHRS and CDR2 YFSETQ. V gave up 0 bases and J gave up 2 bases, with 17 bases separating them. The chain's CDR3 is CASSLGFSSGNTNEKLFF. The CDR3 DNA follows: TGCGCCAGCAGCTTGGGTTTTTCGTCAGGGAATACTAATGAAAAACTGTTTTTT.

This clonotype has ten or more counts. The rearrangement uses TRBV28 and TRBJ2-3; 7 bases are a match to TRBD2. V trimming: 8 bases; J trimming: 4 bases; junction bases outside the gene matches: 9. The CDR3 spans 14 residues. Germline V gene lookup returns CDR1 MDHEN and CDR2 SYDVKM. The CDR3 DNA sequence: TGTGCCAGCTCACATGGGGGGGAGGCAGATACGCAGTATTTT. Protein product: CASSHGGEADTQYF.

This clonotype was counted a few times. The chain joins TRBV7-9 to TRBJ2-2; 7 bases match TRBD2. After removal of 5 bases from V and 0 bases from J, the junction contained 9 bases not matched to a gene. The CDR3 totals 17 residues. The V gene's germline CDR1 is SEHNR and CDR2 FQNEAQ (reference sequence). CDR3: CASSPSGGLSNTGELFF. The CDR3 DNA reads TGTGCCAGCAGCCCGTCGGGGGGACTATCGAACACCGGGGAGCTGTTTTTT.